In this sample, the clone carrying this T cell receptor (beta chain) turned up a few times. Its antigen is not identified. This table comes from immunoSEQ multiplex PCR, and its TCRdb copy is limited to in-frame clones, with some not included. The table lists 140,000 to 150,000 clones, about 90% of them singletons. The CDR3 has 17 residues. Germline values: CDR1 MDHEN, CDR2 SYDVKM. The ends were cut back, 2 bases at V and 8 bases at J, with 22 bases in the middle. These data belong to a study of T cell responses to AZD1222 COVID-19 vaccine. Regarding the study as a whole: Females outnumbered males among donors, who were mostly white British; clonal diversity was possibly underestimated. Samples come after the peak T cell response, not at day 14. Elevations in Spike-specific TCR breadth and depth followed administration of two AZD1222 doses.

Sequenced material: peripheral blood, taken 28 days after the second AZD1222 dose. This TCR derives from an adult who received the AZD1222 COVID-19 vaccine. The rearrangement links TRBV28 to TRBJ2-1; D perhaps matches TRBD1 (6 bases). The CDR3: CASSLGEPGAFRDEQFF. The CDR3 DNA sequence: TGTGCCAGCAGTTTAGGAGAACCAGGGGCATTTAGGGATGAGCAGTTCTTC.